This T cell receptor beta chain was identified during a study of cytomegalovirus exposure and HLA in healthy donors. Study-level points and caveats: The listing of 150 or so TCR beta chains classed them as cytomegalovirus-associated. First-cohort TCR clusters tended to co-occur in the roughly 120 validation repertoires, a later analysis found. Usually a TCR sequence was rare, but some public TCRs were found in many donors.

The 120-subject validation cohort, separate from the roughly 670-subject first cohort, included the donors. This CDR3 is built from 15 residues. Looked up from germline, CDR1 is SGHRS and CDR2 is YFSETQ. The ends were cut back, 0 bases at V and 5 bases at J, with 13 bases in the middle. Turning to this clone: Antigen specificity is unknown.

The table came from immunoSEQ multiplex PCR; TCRdb's copy has only in-frame clones and leaves some out. Seen here are hundreds of thousands of clones, approximately 87% observed once, and the top ten hold about 2.5%. The chain links TRBV5-1 to TRBJ2-3; D ambiguous. The sequence derives from a man younger than 35 in good health and CMV-seronegative. The sequenced sample consisted of PBMCs. CDR3 residues: CASSLGSTSGDTQYF. CDR3 coding DNA: TGCGCCAGCAGCTTGGGGTCGACATCCGGAGATACGCAGTATTTT.